This T cell receptor beta chain was identified during a study of CD8 T cells in Susac syndrome. Sequencing of TCR beta was undertaken in CD8+ and CD4+ T cells derived from blood. Germline CDR1 SGHTA, CDR2 FQGTGA. V lost 6 bases to trimming and J lost 7 bases, with 12 bases between them. The CDR3 is 13 amino acids. Random hexamers served to reverse transcribe roughly 0.5 to 1 ug RNA. MiXCR was run by TCRdb on the immunoSEQ multiplex PCR reads, yielding one entry per CDR3 protein. The repertoire holds about 190,000 distinct CDR3 sequences, with approximately 95% as singletons. The sequencing sample was made of CD4+ T cells from PBMCs. The receptor was isolated from a human donor in good health. The chain joins TRBV7-3 to TRBJ1-4; unclear D gene. For the CDR3, the DNA is TGTGCCAGCAGTTCGGGTAAGCCTGAAAAACTGTTTTTT. This encodes CASSSGKPEKLFF.